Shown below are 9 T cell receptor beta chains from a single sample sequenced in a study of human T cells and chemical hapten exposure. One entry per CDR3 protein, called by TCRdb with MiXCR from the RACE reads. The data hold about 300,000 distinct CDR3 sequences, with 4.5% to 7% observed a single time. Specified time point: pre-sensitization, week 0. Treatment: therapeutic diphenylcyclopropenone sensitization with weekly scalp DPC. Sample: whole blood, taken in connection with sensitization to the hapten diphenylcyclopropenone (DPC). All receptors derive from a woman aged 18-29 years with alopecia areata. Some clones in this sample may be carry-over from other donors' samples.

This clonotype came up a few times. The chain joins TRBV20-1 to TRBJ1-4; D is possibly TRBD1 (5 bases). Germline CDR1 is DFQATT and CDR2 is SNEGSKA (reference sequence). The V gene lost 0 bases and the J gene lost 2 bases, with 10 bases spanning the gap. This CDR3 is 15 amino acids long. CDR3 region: CSARDGGPTNEKLFF. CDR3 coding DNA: TGCAGTGCTAGAGATGGGGGACCGACTAATGAAAAACTGTTTTTT.

CDR3 coding DNA: TGTGCCAGCACCCTGCAGCCCTGGGAGCAGTACTTC. Its protein product is CASTLQPWEQYF. V is TRBV12-3 or TRBV12-4 and J is TRBJ2-7, with D uncertain. The CDR3 totals 12 residues. V was cut by 7 bases and J by 7 bases, with 14 bases left in between.

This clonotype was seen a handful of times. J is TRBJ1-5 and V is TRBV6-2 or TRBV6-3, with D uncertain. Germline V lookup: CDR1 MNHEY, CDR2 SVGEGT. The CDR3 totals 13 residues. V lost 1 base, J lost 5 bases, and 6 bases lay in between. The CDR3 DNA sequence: TGTGCCAGCAGTTACTTATGGGATCAGCCCCAGCATTTT. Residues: CASSYLWDQPQHF.

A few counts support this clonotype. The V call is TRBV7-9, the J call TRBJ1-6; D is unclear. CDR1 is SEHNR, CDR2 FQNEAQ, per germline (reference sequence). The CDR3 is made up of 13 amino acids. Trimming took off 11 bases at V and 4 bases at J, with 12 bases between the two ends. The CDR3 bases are TGTGCCTCTAGGTCTAAATATAATTCACCCCTCCACTTT. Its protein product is CASRSKYNSPLHF.

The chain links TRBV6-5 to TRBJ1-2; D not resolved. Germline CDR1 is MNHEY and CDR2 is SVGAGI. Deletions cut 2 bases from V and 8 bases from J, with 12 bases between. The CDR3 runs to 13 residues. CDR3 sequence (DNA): TGTGCCAGCAGTTACCGAGGATTTGGAGGCTACACCTTC. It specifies CASSYRGFGGYTF.

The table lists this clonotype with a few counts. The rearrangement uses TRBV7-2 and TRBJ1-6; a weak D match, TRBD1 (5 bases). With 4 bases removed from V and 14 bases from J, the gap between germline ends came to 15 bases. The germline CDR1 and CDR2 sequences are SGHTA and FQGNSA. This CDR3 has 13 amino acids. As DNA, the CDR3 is TGTGCCAGCAGCTCGCCCCCCGTGGGGGCCCTCCACTTT. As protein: CASSSPPVGALHF.

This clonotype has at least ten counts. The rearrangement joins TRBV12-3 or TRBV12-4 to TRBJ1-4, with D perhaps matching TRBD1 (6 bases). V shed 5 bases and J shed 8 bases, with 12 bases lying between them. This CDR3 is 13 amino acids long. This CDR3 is CASSTGMYEKLFF. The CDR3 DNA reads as TGTGCCAGCAGTACAGGGATGTACGAAAAACTGTTTTTT.

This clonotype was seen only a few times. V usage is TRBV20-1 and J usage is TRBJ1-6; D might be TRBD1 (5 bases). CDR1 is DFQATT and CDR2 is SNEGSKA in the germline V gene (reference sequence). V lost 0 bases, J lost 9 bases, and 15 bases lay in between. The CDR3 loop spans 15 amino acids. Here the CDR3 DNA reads TGCAGTGCTAGAGAGGGGAGCAGAAGGGGTTCACCCCTCCACTTT. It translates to CSAREGSRRGSPLHF.

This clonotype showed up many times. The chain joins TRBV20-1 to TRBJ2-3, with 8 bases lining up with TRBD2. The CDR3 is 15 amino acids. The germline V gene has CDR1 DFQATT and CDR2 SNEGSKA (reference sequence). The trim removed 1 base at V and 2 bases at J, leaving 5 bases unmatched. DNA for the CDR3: TGCAGTGCTAGAGGAGTCGGGGGGGCCACAGATACGCAGTATTTT. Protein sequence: CSARGVGGATDTQYF.